This TCR beta chain was sequenced in a study of STAT5B mutations in CD4+ large granular lymphocyte leukemia. Study observations and caveats: TRBV06-family usage was enriched in top patient clones (8/27) versus controls (2/35).

Generated by immunoSEQ multiplex PCR, the TCRdb table keeps only in-frame clones and is missing some. The sample shows about 45,000 clones, 86% of them seen only once. The CDR3 is 14 amino acids. J was trimmed by 0 bases and V by 10 bases; bases with no gene match: 6. Germline CDR1 is SNHLY and CDR2 is FYNNEI. Comment on this clone: What it binds is unknown.

The receptor comes from a human donor in good health. The V call is TRBV2, the J call TRBJ2-1; 7 bases map to TRBD1. The sample was CD4+ T cells from blood buffy coats. The CDR3 region has the DNA TGTGCCACCGGGACAGCGAGCTCCTACAATGAGCAGTTCTTC. Residues: CATGTASSYNEQFF.